The clone carrying this TCR beta chain has at least ten counts. What it binds is unknown. V lost 3 bases to trimming and J lost 6 bases, with 14 bases between them. Germline V gene sequence: CDR1 ENHRY, CDR2 SYGVKD. This CDR3 contains 15 residues. Graves' hyperthyroidism was deemed stable absent ophthalmopathy progression within 18 months. The entry originates in a study of T cells in Graves' hyperthyroidism and ophthalmopathy. The study's findings and limits: The model foresaw ophthalmopathy a median about 6.1 months prior to onset.

The investigators amplified TCR beta CDR3 regions from RNA transcripts. An initial round of RT-PCR targeting the TCR CDR3 relied on the HTBI primer set. TCRdb analysed the multiplex PCR reads with MiXCR anew, one entry per CDR3 protein. The profile shows hundreds of thousands of distinct CDR3 sequences, 30% to 40% of them singletons. The chain carries TRBV10-3 and TRBJ1-4; no firm D call. The sequenced sample consisted of blood. This receptor was identified in a middle-aged woman with Graves' hyperthyroidism. The CDR3 spells CAISDQKDGDEKLFF. CDR3 bases: TGTGCCATCAGTGACCAAAAAGATGGAGATGAAAAACTGTTTTTT.